This T cell receptor beta chain comes out of a study of radiation and T cells in renal cell carcinoma (dated by TCRdb to the early 2020s). Looking at the study overall: Samples were obtained from a clinical trial, in which 15 Gy stereotactic body radiation therapy was delivered to primary renal cell carcinomas and nephrectomy was performed 4 weeks later. In total, roughly 53 samples underwent TCR beta sequencing: 25 or so tumors plus 27 peripheral blood samples. Across all 50 or so samples, 4,016,671 unique CDR3 nucleotide sequences, encoding roughly 2,600,000 unique CDR3 amino acid sequences, were identified. Here is what the overall study found, with its caveats: Blood repertoire dynamics were not followed beyond 4 weeks after treatment. Because the trial had a single-armed design, the trial could not examine how radiation dose or scheduling affected the TCR repertoire. Because pretreatment tumor biopsies were not available, the baseline intratumoral presence of clonotypes could not be determined. In blood, the top tumor clonotypes increased from baseline to 2 weeks after radiation and then shrank by 4 weeks, which suggests a temporary expansion of tumor-resident clones.

The time point label here, explained by the study, means: baseline pretreatment blood. The treatment or condition tag for this specimen amounts to: 15 Gy SBRT to primary tumor, nephrectomy 4 weeks later. To track tumor-enriched clonotypes, serial peripheral blood was sampled from radiation-treated patients at baseline and at 2 weeks and 4 weeks after SBRT. Every patient's renal cell carcinoma showed clear cell pathology. The QIAamp DNA Blood Mini Kit (Qiagen) was used to prepare genomic DNA for TCR sequencing. The analyses included just those samples that passed every quality control check. With regard to this clone: Its antigen target is currently unknown. Base quality data are lacking; no much larger clone is found one base away.

The immunoSEQ kit was used, according to the manufacturer's recommendations, to generate TCR beta libraries from genomic DNA. To prepare libraries, a first multiplex PCR with proprietary primers was run, followed by a second PCR that added unique barcodes, and a bead cleanup was done after each round. A kit-provided positive control reaction and a negative control reaction were included in every sample batch. The final libraries underwent checking on an Agilent 4200 TapeStation D1000 ScreenTape, volumetric pooling, and quantification by qPCR. Sequencing ran on an Illumina NextSeq500 with a MidOutput 150-cycle cartridge, using 156 Read1 and 15 Index1 cycles with kit custom primers. The pooled library was loaded at roughly 1 pM, and roughly 18% PhiX control was spiked in. Processing in the source paper ran as follows. Vendor-processed data were analyzed in R, with a clonotype defined as all T cells sharing the same CDR3 nucleotide sequence. For clone abundance analyses, frequencies were normalized to the 10,000 most abundant clones in each sample. Public T cell clones, which averaged fewer than five per sample, were removed prior to analysis. A difference in abundance of at least 32-fold between compartments was used to define tumor-enriched and baseline blood-enriched clonotypes. A beta-binomial differential abundance model was used to identify clonotypes that expanded or contracted between blood time points. Similarity between tumor and blood repertoires was quantified using the Baroni-Urbani and Buser coefficient, and groups were compared with two-tailed Wilcoxon tests in R. Not all clones reach the TCRdb copy of this immuneACCESS table, which keeps in-frame sequences only. Checked studies attribute under half of the gap to unresolved V genes and leave the rest unexplained. V, J and clone size reflect that table, while D and trimming were determined from the DNA. Within this sample are 150,000 or so clones, with 88% of them counted one time only. Of the sample, around 4% is held by the ten largest clones.

The trim is 2 bases for V and 0 bases for J, with a gap of 14 bases between the germline ends. The cysteine opens and the phenylalanine closes a CDR3 of 18 amino acids. Only the CDR3 region is kept as DNA, spanning 54 bases read in frame from base 1. CDR1 and CDR2 were assigned from the germline V gene as MDHEN and SYDVKM. The rearrangement joined TRBV28 to TRBJ1-6; matching of 5 bases hints at TRBD1 as the D gene. This sequence originates from a woman in her seventies with renal cell carcinoma. The input for sequencing was blood, taken from a patient whose treatment included radiotherapy and nephrectomy. The nucleotide sequence reads as follows: TGTGCCAGCAGTTTACCAACCCCAGGGAGCTCCTATAATTCACCCCTCCACTTT. It specifies CASSLPTPGSSYNSPLHF.